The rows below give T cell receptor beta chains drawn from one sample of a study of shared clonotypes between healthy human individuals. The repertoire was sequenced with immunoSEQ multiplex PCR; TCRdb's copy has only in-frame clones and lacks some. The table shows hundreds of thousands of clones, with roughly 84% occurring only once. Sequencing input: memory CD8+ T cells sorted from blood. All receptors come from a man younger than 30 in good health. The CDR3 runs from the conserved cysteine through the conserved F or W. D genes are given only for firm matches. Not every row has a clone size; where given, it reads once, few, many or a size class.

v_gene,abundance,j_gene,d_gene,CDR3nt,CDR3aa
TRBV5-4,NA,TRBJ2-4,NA,TGTGCCAGCAGCCGTGGGGGGGCAGTAGTGGACATTCAGTACTTC,CASSRGGAVVDIQYF
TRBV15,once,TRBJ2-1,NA,TGTGCCACCAGCAAGGAGGGGCTCTCCTACAATGAGCAGTTCTTC,CATSKEGLSYNEQFF
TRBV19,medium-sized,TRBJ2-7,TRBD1,TGTGCCAGTAGTATAGTCGGGACAGGTAACTACGAGCAGTACTTC,CASSIVGTGNYEQYF
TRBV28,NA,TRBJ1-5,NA,TGTGCCAGCAGTGGTAGGGGCACAGTCAATCAGCCCCAGCATTTT,CASSGRGTVNQPQHF
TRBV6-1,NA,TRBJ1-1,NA,TGTGCCAGCAGTGAGCGGGGAGGGAGGGCTGAAGCTTTCTTT,CASSERGGRAEAFF
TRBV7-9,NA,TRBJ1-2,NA,TGTGCCAGCAGCTTAGCACAGGCTTACAACTATGGCTACACCTTC,CASSLAQAYNYGYTF
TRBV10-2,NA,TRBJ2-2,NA,TGCGCCAGCAGTGAAAGAGGGTATGCCGGGGAGCTGTTTTTT,CASSERGYAGELFF
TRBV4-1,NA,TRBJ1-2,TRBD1,TGCGCCAGCAGCCAAGTGACAGGGGTGAGCTATGGCTACACCTTC,CASSQVTGVSYGYTF
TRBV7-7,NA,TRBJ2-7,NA,TGTGCTAGCAGCTTAGGGTTTCCAGCGGATCCCTACGAGCAGTACTTC,CASSLGFPADPYEQYF
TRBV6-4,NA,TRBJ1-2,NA,TGTGCCAGCAGTCCTAGGGGGGATTCCTATGGCTACACCTTC,CASSPRGDSYGYTF
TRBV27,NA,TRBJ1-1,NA,TGTGCCAGCAAAATCGCGGGTGACACTGAAGCTTTCTTT,CASKIAGDTEAFF
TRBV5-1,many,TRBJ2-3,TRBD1,TGCGCCAGCAGCACCTTCCTGACAGGGGGCGGCACAGATACGCAGTATTTT,CASSTFLTGGGTDTQYF
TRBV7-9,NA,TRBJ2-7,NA,TGTGCCAGCAGCTTAGTGGGTGGCACCTACGAGCAGTACTTC,CASSLVGGTYEQYF
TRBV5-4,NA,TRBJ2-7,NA,TGTGCCAGCTCCTGGGACACAGGGTACGAGCAGTACTTC,CASSWDTGYEQYF
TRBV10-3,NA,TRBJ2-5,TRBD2,TGTGCCATCAGTGGAGTACTAGCGGGATGGGAGACCCAGTACTTC,CAISGVLAGWETQYF
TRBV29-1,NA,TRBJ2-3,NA,TGCAGCGTTGCCCCAGACACAGATACGCAGTATTTT,CSVAPDTDTQYF
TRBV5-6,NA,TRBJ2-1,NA,TGTGCCAGCAGCCCTAGTGTGGGACGCAACTACAATGAGCAGTTCTTC,CASSPSVGRNYNEQFF
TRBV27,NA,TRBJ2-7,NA,TGTGCCAGCAGCTACAAGTACGAGCAGTACTTC,CASSYKYEQYF
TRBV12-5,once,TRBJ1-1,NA,TGTGCTAGTGGATACGCAGATTGGACTGAAGCTTTCTTT,CASGYADWTEAFF
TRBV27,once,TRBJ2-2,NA,TGTGCCAGCAGTTTATTGTGGTGGGATACCGGGGAGCTGTTTTTT,CASSLLWWDTGELFF
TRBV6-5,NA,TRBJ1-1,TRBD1,TGTGCCAGCAGTTACTATAGGGGGCAGGGTGAAGCTTTCTTT,CASSYYRGQGEAFF
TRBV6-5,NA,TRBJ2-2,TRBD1,TGTGCCAGCAGTTACCAGTGGCAGGGGGCCGGGGAGCTGTTTTTT,CASSYQWQGAGELFF
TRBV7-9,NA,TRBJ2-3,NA,TGTGCCAGCAGCCCTCGAATTTGGGGCTCGCCAGATACGCAGTATTTT,CASSPRIWGSPDTQYF
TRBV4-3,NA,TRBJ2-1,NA,TGCGCCAGCAGCCAAGAGATGTCTGGCTGGGGCTACAATGAGCAGTTCTTC,CASSQEMSGWGYNEQFF
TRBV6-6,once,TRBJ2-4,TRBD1,TGTGCCAGCTCCTCGGGACAGGGTACCAAAAACATTCAGTACTTC,CASSSGQGTKNIQYF
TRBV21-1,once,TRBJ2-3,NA,TGTGCCAGCAGCAGGCAGGGTAGAAGCACAGATACGCAGTATTTT,CASSRQGRSTDTQYF
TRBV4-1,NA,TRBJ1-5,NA,TGCGCCAGCAGCCAAGTGCAGGGAAATAATCAGCCCCAGCATTTT,CASSQVQGNNQPQHF
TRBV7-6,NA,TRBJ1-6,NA,TGTGCCAGCAGCTTAGTGAAGGCAGGGGCTGGTTCACCCCTCCACTTT,CASSLVKAGAGSPLHF
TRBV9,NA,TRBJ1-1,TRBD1,TGTGCCAGCAGTCGCAGGGGGCCTGGCACTGAAGCTTTCTTT,CASSRRGPGTEAFF
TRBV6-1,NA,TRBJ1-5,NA,TGTGCCAGCAGTGACAGGGTATTCCTGAGCAATCAGCCCCAGCATTTT,CASSDRVFLSNQPQHF
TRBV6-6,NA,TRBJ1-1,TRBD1,TGTGCCAGCAGTAACAGGGGGGACAGGGCCAAGGAAGCTTTCTTT,CASSNRGDRAKEAFF
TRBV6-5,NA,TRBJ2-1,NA,TGTGCCAGCAGTTACTCGGTCTACCTGGATGAGCAGTTCTTC,CASSYSVYLDEQFF
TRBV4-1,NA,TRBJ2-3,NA,TGCGCCAGCAGCCAAGAAGGGTGGGAGGATACGCAGTATTTT,CASSQEGWEDTQYF
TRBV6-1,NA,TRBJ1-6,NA,TGTGCCAGCAGTGAAGGTCCAGGCAATTCACCCCTCCACTTT,CASSEGPGNSPLHF
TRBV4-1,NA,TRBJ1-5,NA,TGCGCCAGCAGCCAAGGGGGGGCCCAGCCCCAGCATTTT,CASSQGGAQPQHF
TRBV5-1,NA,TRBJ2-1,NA,TGCGCCAGCAGCTTGGAGGTCGGAGGGGGCTTCGATGAGCAGTTCTTC,CASSLEVGGGFDEQFF
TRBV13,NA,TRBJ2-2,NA,TGTGCCAGCAGCCCCCGCTCCGGGGAGCTGTTTTTT,CASSPRSGELFF
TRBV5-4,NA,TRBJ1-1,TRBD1,TGTGCCAGCAGCTCTGGACAGGCGCCCACTGAAGCTTTCTTT,CASSSGQAPTEAFF
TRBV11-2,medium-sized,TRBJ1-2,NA,TGTGCCAGCAGCTTAGGCCCTCAGGGCTATGGCTACACCTTC,CASSLGPQGYGYTF
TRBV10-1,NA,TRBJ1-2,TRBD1,TGCGCCAGCAGTGACGACAGGGGGCCCCCCGGCGGCTACACCTTC,CASSDDRGPPGGYTF
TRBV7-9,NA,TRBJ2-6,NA,TGTGCCAGCAGCTTACCAGGACAGCACTCTGGGGCCAACGTCCTGACTTTC,CASSLPGQHSGANVLTF
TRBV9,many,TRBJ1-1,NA,TGTGCCAGCAGCTTCTATTCTGACGGGGACCCTGAAGCTTTCTTT,CASSFYSDGDPEAFF
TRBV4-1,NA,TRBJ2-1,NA,TGCGCCAGCAGCCAAGTGGGCAATGAGCAGTTCTTC,CASSQVGNEQFF
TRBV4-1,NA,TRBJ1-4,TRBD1,TGCGCCAGCAGCCCCCGGGACAGGGGTTTACCTAATGAAAAACTGTTTTTT,CASSPRDRGLPNEKLFF
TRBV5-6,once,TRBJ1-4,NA,TGTGCCAGCAGCTTGGGGGACGGAGGAGAAAAACTGTTTTTT,CASSLGDGGEKLFF
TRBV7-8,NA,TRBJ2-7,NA,TGTGCCAGCAGCTTAGCGGCCCAGGGCTACGAGCAGTACTTC,CASSLAAQGYEQYF
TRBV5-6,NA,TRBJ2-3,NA,TGTGCCAGCAGCTTGACGGGCGCTAGCACAGATACGCAGTATTTT,CASSLTGASTDTQYF
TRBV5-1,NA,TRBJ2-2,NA,TGCGCCAGCAGCCCCTTGGTCGGCAGGGGAGACACCGGGGAGCTGTTTTTT,CASSPLVGRGDTGELFF
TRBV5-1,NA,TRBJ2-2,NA,TGCGCCAGCAGCTTGGCAAGAGCGGAGGAGCTGTTTTTT,CASSLARAEELFF
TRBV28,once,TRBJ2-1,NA,TGTGCCAGCAGTTCTGACAGCCCTGAGCAGTTCTTC,CASSSDSPEQFF
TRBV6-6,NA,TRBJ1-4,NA,TGTGCCAGCAGTTACTCGTTGGAAACCGGGTTTGAAAAACTGTTTTTT,CASSYSLETGFEKLFF
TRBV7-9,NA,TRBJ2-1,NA,TGTGCCAGCAGCTTAGGGAGTTTCGAGCAGTTCTTC,CASSLGSFEQFF
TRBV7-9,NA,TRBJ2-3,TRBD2,TGTGCCACCCCAGGCGGGGGGGCATCACCAGATACGCAGTATTTT,CATPGGGASPDTQYF
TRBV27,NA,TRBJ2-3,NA,TGTGCCAGCAGTTTGGCGACCTATGGCACAGATACGCAGTATTTT,CASSLATYGTDTQYF
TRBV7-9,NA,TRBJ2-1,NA,TGTGCCAGCAGCTTTTCCGTCCTCAATGAGCAGTTCTTC,CASSFSVLNEQFF